One TCR beta chain is described in this entry. The data are from a study of blood T cell repertoires in COVID-19. Study-wide background: From the United States, Italy and Spain came samples of acute and convalescent COVID-19. T cells, B-cell-depleted T cells, or PBMCs supplied cDNA or gDNA.

TCRdb keeps only in-frame clones here, not all; method: immunoSEQ multiplex PCR. The top ten clones hold roughly 2.9% of a sample with around 170,000 clones, roughly 83% of them seen once. The germline CDR1 and CDR2 sequences are SGHAT and FQNNGV. This CDR3 comprises 13 residues. V was clipped by 0 bases and J by 3 bases, with 6 bases between them. This TCR came from a woman aged 60-75 years with acute or convalescent COVID-19. This rearrangement joins TRBV11-2 to TRBJ2-7; no clear D gene. Source material: peripheral blood. CDR3 sequence (DNA): TGTGCCAGCAGCTTAGACACTGACTACGAGCAGTACTTC. It specifies CASSLDTDYEQYF. Full variable domain (outside the CDR3, taken from reference TRBV11-2 and TRBJ2-7): EAGVAQSPRYKIIEKRQSVAFWCNPISGHATLYWYQQILGQGPKLLIQFQNNGVVDDSQLPKDRFSAERLKGVDSTLKIQPAKLEDSAVYLCASSLDTDYEQYFGPGTRLTVT.